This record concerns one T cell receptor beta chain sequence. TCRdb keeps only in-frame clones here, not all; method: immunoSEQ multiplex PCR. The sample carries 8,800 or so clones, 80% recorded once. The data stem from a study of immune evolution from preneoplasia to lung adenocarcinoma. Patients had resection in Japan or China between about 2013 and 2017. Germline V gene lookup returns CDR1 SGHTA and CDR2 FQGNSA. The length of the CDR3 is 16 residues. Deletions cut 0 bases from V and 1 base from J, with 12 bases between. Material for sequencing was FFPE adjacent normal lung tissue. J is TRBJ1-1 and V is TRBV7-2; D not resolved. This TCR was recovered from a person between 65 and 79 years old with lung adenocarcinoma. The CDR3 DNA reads TGTGCCAGCAGCTTAGCCCCCGGCCAGGCGAACACTGAAGCTTTCTTT. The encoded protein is CASSLAPGQANTEAFF.